This T cell receptor beta chain is drawn from a study of T cell responses to AZD1222 COVID-19 vaccine. Notes on the study in general: White British donors predominated, females outnumbered males, and clonal diversity was possibly underestimated. Regions 160-218 and 743-854 held dominance among vaccine-associated CD4 TCRs, which spanned spike. A reported finding is that nearly half of spike-specific TCRs target unmutated variant regions. Once two AZD1222 doses were given, Spike-specific TCR breadth and depth went up.

There are 18 residues in the CDR3. Germline V gives CDR1 MDHEN, CDR2 SYDVKM. The V and J ends lost 2 bases and 1 base, in that order; junction bases with no gene match: 14. Turning to this clone: Its target is not known.

Method: immunoSEQ multiplex PCR; TCRdb's copy keeps in-frame clones and lacks some. In the table there are about 150,000 clones, less than 90% of which are singletons. The TCR originated in an adult in good health. This chain joins TRBV28 and TRBJ2-7, with TRBD1 matching 7 bases. The sequencing here drew on peripheral blood, taken on day 0 of MenACWY control vaccination. The CDR3 loop is CASSLIPWTGTHSYEQYF. The CDR3 bases are TGTGCCAGCAGTTTAATCCCCTGGACAGGTACACATTCCTACGAGCAGTACTTC.